This paragraph covers one T cell receptor (beta chain) sequence. These data originate in a study of blood T cell repertoires in COVID-19. Study in general: Sites in the United States, Italy and Spain provided acute and convalescent COVID-19 samples.

Some clones are missing from TCRdb's copy, which holds only in-frame ones; the method was immunoSEQ multiplex PCR. Of about 230,000 clones in the sample, around 85% were seen once. Patients at the Seattle site were enrolled during active infection and followed longitudinally. Material for sequencing was peripheral blood. This TCR derives from a man aged 50 to 59 with COVID-19, enrolled during active disease.

The DNA for the CDR3 is TGCAGCGTTGGAGTAGGACTCTATGGCTACACCTTC. Translating gives CSVGVGLYGYTF. The chain employs TRBV29-1 and TRBJ1-2; D ambiguous. This CDR3 region has 12 residues. Germline loops: CDR1 SQVTM, CDR2 ANQGSEA. V lost 4 bases to trimming and J lost 4 bases, with 10 bases between them.